The clone carrying this TCR beta chain was counted only a few times. As yet, its antigen is unknown. The protocol was immunoSEQ multiplex PCR, while the TCRdb copy is restricted to in-frame clones and leaves out a portion. The table records tens of thousands of clones, approximately 79% of them present only once. These data come from a study of immune evolution from preneoplasia to lung adenocarcinoma. Study details: HLA loss of heterozygosity: less than 9% AIS, roughly 15% MIA, around 35% ADC, none AAH. Study-level points and caveats: Normal lung had highest clonality; later lesions appeared denser, more diverse. Highest clonality occurred in KRAS-mutant, not EGFR-mutant or double wild-type, nodules. From normal lung to invasive adenocarcinoma, top clone frequencies appeared to decrease.

V lost 1 base and J lost 7, with 12 bases in between. The CDR3 runs to 13 residues. The germline CDR1 and CDR2 sequences are SGDLS and YYNGEE. The source material was FFPE invasive lung adenocarcinoma tissue. This clonotype originated in a person aged 55-75 years with lung adenocarcinoma. This chain links TRBV9 with TRBJ2-7; D is possibly TRBD2 (5 bases). Written as DNA, the CDR3 is TGTGCCAGCAGCGTAATCGAGGGTTCGGAGCAGTACTTC. Translating it yields CASSVIEGSEQYF.